The rows below give T cell receptor beta chains drawn from one sample of a study of blood T cell repertoires in COVID-19. The assay was immunoSEQ multiplex PCR, and TCRdb's table has in-frame clones only and misses some. The data hold about 220,000 clones, with around four fifths observed a single time. Sequenced sample: peripheral blood. The receptors derive from a woman aged 50 to 60 with acute or convalescent COVID-19. Each CDR3 is given with its conserved first and last residue. A D gene is named only where the DNA matches it firmly. Clone size is stated in some rows and not others, as once, few, many or a class when expanded.

d_call clone_size j_call v_call cdr3_aa cdr3_nt
TRBD1 . TRBJ1-1 TRBV7-8 CASSPASGQYNTEAFF TGTGCCAGCAGCCCAGCGTCGGGACAGTACAACACTGAAGCTTTCTTT
TRBD1 . TRBJ2-1 TRBV24-1 CATSVKDRNYNEQFF TGTGCCACCAGTGTGAAGGACAGGAACTACAATGAGCAGTTCTTC
TRBD1 few TRBJ2-1 TRBV27 CASSKRGTGVNEQFF TGTGCCAGCAGTAAAAGGGGGACAGGGGTGAATGAGCAGTTCTTC
. . TRBJ2-3 TRBV7-2 CASKAGYLIDTQYF TGTGCCAGCAAGGCGGGATATTTGATAGATACGCAGTATTTT
TRBD1 . TRBJ1-6 TRBV5-1 CASSLQGAQNSPLHF TGCGCCAGCAGCTTACAGGGGGCGCAAAATTCACCCCTCCACTTT
. . TRBJ2-3 TRBV28 CASRQMVTDTQYF TGTGCCAGCCGACAGATGGTCACAGATACGCAGTATTTT
TRBD1 . TRBJ2-7 TRBV7-9 CASSLAPGQGNEQYF TGTGCCAGCAGCTTAGCTCCGGGACAGGGTAACGAGCAGTACTTC
TRBD2 . TRBJ2-1 TRBV2 CASSDSGLAGPNEQFF TGTGCCAGCAGTGATTCGGGACTAGCGGGACCGAATGAGCAGTTCTTC
. . TRBJ1-2 TRBV19 CASTEANYGYTF TGTGCCAGTACTGAGGCTAACTATGGCTACACCTTC
. . TRBJ1-4 TRBV3-1/TRBV3-2 CASSQVRGGTNEKLFF TGTGCCAGCAGCCAAGTGAGAGGGGGAACTAATGAAAAACTGTTTTTT
TRBD1 . TRBJ2-5 TRBV4-2 CASSQEYWQGAVQETQYF TGTGCCAGCAGCCAAGAATATTGGCAGGGGGCTGTCCAAGAGACCCAGTACTTC
. . TRBJ1-5 TRBV6-5 CASTEGTRNQPQHF TGTGCCAGCACCGAGGGCACACGCAATCAGCCCCAGCATTTT
TRBD2 once TRBJ2-5 TRBV3-1/TRBV3-2 CASSLRTSGRKETQYF TGTGCCAGCAGCCTTCGGACTAGCGGGAGAAAAGAGACCCAGTACTTC
TRBD2 few TRBJ2-3 TRBV5-6 CASSLISGSGTDTQYF TGTGCCAGCAGCTTAATTAGCGGGAGTGGAACAGATACGCAGTATTTT
. . TRBJ1-3 TRBV28 CASSREAGGNTIYF TGTGCCAGCAGCCGTGAGGCAGGGGGAAACACCATATATTTT
. . TRBJ2-3 TRBV5-6 CASNRGANTQYF TGTGCCAGCAACCGGGGAGCGAATACGCAGTATTTT
TRBD2 . TRBJ2-7 TRBV5-1 CASSFSDLAGSEQYF TGCGCCAGCAGCTTTAGTGACCTAGCGGGAAGCGAGCAGTACTTC
TRBD1 . TRBJ2-3 TRBV11-3 CASSWGQGTNTQYF TGTGCCAGCAGTTGGGGACAGGGGACGAATACGCAGTATTTT
TRBD1 . TRBJ2-1 TRBV27 CASSFDRGGYNEQFF TGTGCCAGCAGTTTCGACAGGGGGGGATACAATGAGCAGTTCTTC
TRBD2 . TRBJ2-1 TRBV7-3 CASRIQRERDNEQFF TGTGCCAGCAGGATCCAGCGGGAGAGGGACAATGAGCAGTTCTTC
TRBD2 . TRBJ2-3 TRBV6-5 CASSRTSGDTDTQYF TGTGCCAGCTCAAGGACTAGCGGAGACACAGATACGCAGTATTTT
TRBD1 . TRBJ2-7 TRBV5-6 CASSFRPGQGVAEQYF TGTGCCAGCAGCTTTCGACCGGGACAGGGGGTCGCCGAGCAGTACTTC
. . TRBJ2-6 TRBV6-5 CASKEGPGANVLTF TGTGCCAGCAAGGAGGGCCCTGGGGCCAACGTCCTGACTTTC
TRBD1 . TRBJ1-2 TRBV6-5 CASRSSGTDYGYTF TGTGCCAGCAGATCCTCCGGGACAGACTATGGCTACACCTTC
TRBD2 . TRBJ2-3 TRBV27 CASSLKAGLAGASRFTQYF TGTGCCAGCAGTTTGAAGGCCGGACTAGCGGGAGCCTCCCGGTTCACGCAGTATTTT
. . TRBJ2-3 TRBV2 CASNDIGADTQYF TGTGCCAGCAACGATATAGGGGCAGATACGCAGTATTTT
TRBD1 . TRBJ1-6 TRBV5-1 CASSLGTGTNSPLHF TGCGCCAGCAGCTTGGGGACAGGGACGAATTCACCCCTCCACTTT
. . TRBJ2-3 TRBV24-1 CATSTVSGTDTQYF TGTGCCACCTCAACAGTGAGTGGGACAGATACGCAGTATTTT
. . TRBJ2-2 TRBV2 CASRGRTGELFF TGTGCCAGCAGAGGGAGGACCGGGGAGCTGTTTTTT
. . TRBJ2-7 TRBV19 CASSLDAGFEQYF TGTGCCAGTAGTCTCGACGCAGGGTTCGAGCAGTACTTC
TRBD2 . TRBJ2-3 TRBV14 CASSQVLAGVRDTQYF TGTGCCAGCAGCCAAGTACTAGCGGGAGTCAGGGATACGCAGTATTTT
TRBD2 . TRBJ2-1 TRBV9 CASSVGLAGVNEQFF TGTGCCAGCAGCGTCGGACTAGCGGGTGTTAATGAGCAGTTCTTC
TRBD1 few TRBJ2-4 TRBV29-1 CSSQGQGSRGENIQYF TGCAGCTCCCAGGGACAGGGGTCACGAGGTGAAAACATTCAGTACTTC
TRBD1 many TRBJ1-1 TRBV10-3 CATLGDTVGQGNTEAFF TGTGCCACCCTAGGAGACACCGTGGGACAGGGTAACACTGAAGCTTTCTTT
. . TRBJ1-5 TRBV2 CASSEGAPDRNQPQHF TGTGCCAGCAGTGAAGGGGCCCCAGACAGAAATCAGCCCCAGCATTTT
TRBD2 . TRBJ2-2 TRBV7-3 CASGLAGGPGELFF TGTGCCAGCGGACTAGCGGGAGGGCCCGGGGAGCTGTTTTTT
. . TRBJ1-1 TRBV19 CASTAVNTEAFF TGTGCCAGTACTGCGGTGAACACTGAAGCTTTCTTT
TRBD2 . TRBJ2-5 TRBV5-1 CASSVWGTGGSGETQYF TGCGCCAGCAGCGTCTGGGGGACGGGAGGAAGTGGGGAGACCCAGTACTTC
TRBD1 . TRBJ2-1 TRBV7-2 CASSIGTESEQFF TGTGCCAGCAGCATAGGGACAGAGAGTGAGCAGTTCTTC
. . TRBJ2-7 TRBV2 CASELSSYEQYF TGTGCCAGCGAACTTAGCTCCTACGAGCAGTACTTC
TRBD1 . TRBJ2-5 TRBV28 CASSLLQDRRGETQYF TGTGCCAGCAGTTTGCTCCAGGACAGGCGAGGGGAGACCCAGTACTTC
TRBD2 . TRBJ2-3 TRBV9 CASSVGVGGRAEGTQYF TGTGCCAGCAGCGTAGGGGTTGGCGGGAGGGCCGAGGGTACGCAGTATTTT
TRBD1 . TRBJ1-3 TRBV5-1 CASSRTGGINSGNTIYF TGCGCCAGCAGCCGCACAGGGGGCATTAACTCTGGAAACACCATATATTTT
TRBD1 . TRBJ2-1 TRBV5-8 CASSTQNRGNSYNEQFF TGTGCCAGCAGCACACAGAACAGGGGAAACTCCTACAATGAGCAGTTCTTC
. . TRBJ2-7 TRBV27 CASSFQGIRIYEQYF TGTGCCAGCAGTTTTCAGGGGATACGGATCTACGAGCAGTACTTC
. . TRBJ2-4 TRBV3-1/TRBV3-2 CASSQILGKNIQYF TGTGCCAGCAGCCAGATACTTGGCAAAAACATTCAGTACTTC
TRBD1 . TRBJ2-7 TRBV2 CASSLRQGETYEQYF TGTGCCAGCAGCCTCAGACAGGGGGAAACCTACGAGCAGTACTTC
. . TRBJ2-7 TRBV11-1 CASSRGASGYEQYF TGTGCCAGCAGCCGGGGGGCTAGCGGTTACGAGCAGTACTTC
. . TRBJ2-4 TRBV7-2 CASSRSEVAKNIQYF TGTGCCAGCAGCCGCTCGGAGGTAGCCAAAAACATTCAGTACTTC
TRBD1 few TRBJ1-6 TRBV19 CASTPAGQGAYSYNSPLHF TGTGCCAGTACCCCCGCGGGACAGGGGGCATACTCCTATAATTCACCCCTCCACTTT
. . TRBJ1-1 TRBV9 CASSVVGGINTEAFF TGTGCCAGCAGCGTAGTGGGGGGGATAAACACTGAAGCTTTCTTT
. . TRBJ2-4 TRBV28 CASSQRTFSTGKNIQYF TGTGCCAGCAGCCAAAGGACTTTCTCGACGGGGAAAAACATTCAGTACTTC
TRBD1 . TRBJ1-4 TRBV3-1/TRBV3-2 CASSLWGQGEKLFF TGTGCCAGCAGCCTTTGGGGACAGGGTGAAAAACTGTTTTTT